This passage covers 21 T cell receptor beta chains from one sample sequenced in a study of T-cell reconstitution after alpha-beta-depleted transplantation in children. Molecular barcoding with unique molecular identifiers was used for the TCRbeta library. TCRdb ran MiXCR on the PCR reads and lists one entry per CDR3 protein. Among fewer than 200,000 distinct CDR3 sequences, approximately 6.6% were seen once, and the ten largest hold about 2.9%. This material consisted of PBMCs from the stem cell graft donor, taken from the stem cell graft. The receptor set was obtained from a human donor who donated a stem cell graft to a child with Wiskott-Aldrich syndrome.

This clonotype was seen many times. This chain joins TRBV29-1 and TRBJ2-1, with D perhaps matching TRBD2 (5 bases). CDR1 and CDR2 from the germline V gene are SQVTM and ANQGSEA. Between the trimmed V and J ends, which lost 5 bases and 7 bases, there was a span of 6 bases. The CDR3 length is 10 residues. In DNA, the CDR3 is TGCAGCGTTTGGAGGAATGAGCAGTTCTTC. This codes for CSVWRNEQFF.

This clonotype was seen only a few times. The chain carries TRBV5-1 and TRBJ1-4; 7 bases agree with TRBD1. Germline V lookup: CDR1 SGHRS, CDR2 YFSETQ. This CDR3 comprises 16 residues. V lost 4 bases, J lost 5 bases, and 11 bases stayed unmatched. The CDR3 coding sequence is TGCGCCAGCAGCACCTCTGGACAGGAAAGAAATGAAAAACTGTTTTTT. It codes for CASSTSGQERNEKLFF.

This clonotype was seen ten or more times. The chain employs TRBV12-3 or TRBV12-4 and TRBJ1-1; 9 bases line up with TRBD1. After removal of 1 base from V and 4 bases from J, the junction contained 4 bases not matched to a gene. The CDR3 is made up of 15 amino acids. In DNA form, the CDR3 reads TGTGCCAGCAGTTTAGACAGGGGGCAAGTCACTGAAGCTTTCTTT. Translated: CASSLDRGQVTEAFF.

The J gene is TRBJ1-3, the V gene TRBV7-9; no definite D call. CDR3 length equals 17 residues. V was pared by 5 bases and J by 0 bases, with 17 bases between. Germline V gene data show CDR1 as SEHNR and CDR2 as FQNEAQ (reference sequence). CDR3 in amino acids: CASSPALREYSGNTIYF. CDR3 bases: TGTGCCAGCAGCCCGGCATTACGGGAGTACTCTGGAAACACCATATATTTT. Variable domain in full (rest from reference TRBV7-9 and TRBJ1-3): DTGVSQNPRHKITKRGQNVTFRCDPISEHNRLYWYRQTLGQGPEFLTYFQNEAQLEKSRLLSDRFSAERPKGSFSTLEIQRTEQGDSAMYLCASSPALREYSGNTIYFGEGSWLTVV.

There are many counts of this clonotype. This chain connects TRBV3-1 to TRBJ2-1; the match to TRBD2 covers 10 bases. With 4 bases clipped from V and 5 bases from J, the junction kept 11 bases outside the gene matches. This CDR3 comprises 17 residues. The germline gives CDR1 LGHDT, CDR2 YNNKEL (reference sequence). CDR3 nucleotides: TGTGCCAGCAGCCCTCTCCCCCTAGCGGGAGACAACAATGAGCAGTTCTTC. This codes for CASSPLPLAGDNNEQFF.

In this sample, this clonotype turned up many times. Germline is not matched at one junction end, which may reflect a read error. The V call is TRBV6-1, the J call TRBJ1-4; TRBD1 aligns across 9 bases. The V gene's germline CDR1 is MNHNS and CDR2 SASEGT. CDR3 length: 12 amino acids. The CDR3 region is CASRGADRGSTF. The CDR3 DNA follows: TGTGCCAGCAGAGGAGCTGACAGGGGGTCCACTTTT.

This clonotype was seen many times. This chain joins TRBV12-3 or TRBV12-4 and TRBJ1-6; D is perhaps TRBD1 (6 bases). V lost 3 bases, J lost 4 bases, and 10 bases lay in between. CDR3 length equals 15 residues. The CDR3 spells CASSFLGTYNSPLHF. CDR3 DNA: TGTGCCAGCAGTTTCCTAGGGACATATAATTCACCCCTCCACTTT.

This clonotype came up many times. The rearrangement uses TRBV11-2 and TRBJ2-3, with D tentatively TRBD1 or TRBD2 (6 bases each). The CDR3 is made up of 20 amino acids. V was trimmed by 1 base and J by 2 bases, leaving 25 bases between them. Germline CDR1 and CDR2: SGHAT and FQNNGV. The CDR3 nucleotides are TGTGCCAGCAGCTTAGTGTGTGACAAGGAGGGGGGAGGAGACACAGATACGCAGTATTTT. Its protein is CASSLVCDKEGGGDTDTQYF.

This clonotype was picked up a small number of times. The chain couples TRBV24-1 to TRBJ2-1; D is perhaps TRBD1 (6 bases). The CDR3 extends over 17 amino acids. Germline CDR1 KGHDR, CDR2 SFDVKD. Trimming removed 4 bases at V and 4 bases at J, with 19 bases between. This CDR3 is CATSEKGHWKGYNEQFF. The CDR3 DNA follows: TGTGCCACCAGTGAAAAGGGACACTGGAAAGGATACAATGAGCAGTTCTTC.

In this sample, this clonotype turned up many times. This chain links TRBV29-1 with TRBJ2-1, with TRBD1 as a possible D gene (6 bases). This CDR3 spans 11 amino acids. V was trimmed by 4 bases and J by 9 bases, leaving 10 bases between them. Germline CDR1 SQVTM, CDR2 ANQGSEA. CDR3 sequence: CSVGSGVEQFF. The CDR3 coding sequence is TGCAGCGTTGGTTCAGGGGTTGAGCAGTTCTTC.

This chain links TRBV6-1 with TRBJ2-7; 12 positions agree with TRBD2. The ends lost 6 bases at V and 2 bases at J; junction bases unmatched: 8. The CDR3 spans 16 residues. Germline CDR1 MNHNS, CDR2 SASEGT. For the CDR3, the DNA is TGTGCCAGCAGAACCTTGACTAGCGGGGGCCCCTACGAGCAGTACTTC. Translation: CASRTLTSGGPYEQYF.

This clonotype was observed many times. This rearrangement joins TRBV15 to TRBJ2-1; D uncertain. V lost 2 bases and J 10 bases, leaving 15 bases between the germline ends. The CDR3 is 14 amino acids. CDR1 and CDR2 from the germline V gene are LNHNV and YYDKDF (reference sequence). The CDR3 is CATSRPLTVREQFF. The DNA for the CDR3 is TGTGCCACCAGCAGACCTCTGACGGTCCGGGAGCAGTTCTTC.

This clonotype was recorded at least ten times. The chain recombines TRBV5-1 with TRBJ2-5; D is possibly TRBD1 (7 bases). The CDR3 length is 15 residues. Germline V lookup: CDR1 SGHRS, CDR2 YFSETQ. V lost 5 bases, J lost 4 bases, and 18 bases lay in between. In DNA form, the CDR3 reads TGCGCCAGCAGGTTCAGGGGGGATGCCTCAGAGACCCAGTACTTC. Protein product: CASRFRGDASETQYF.

V usage is TRBV7-2 and J usage is TRBJ2-5; the match to TRBD1 covers 7 bases. Germline CDR1 SGHTA, CDR2 FQGNSA. This CDR3 spans 15 amino acids. V gave up 4 bases and J gave up 4 bases; unmatched junction bases: 9. CDR3 sequence reads: CASSYRQGVGETQYF. Written as DNA, the CDR3 is TGTGCCAGCAGCTATCGACAGGGAGTGGGAGAGACCCAGTACTTC.

This clonotype was seen at least ten times. J is TRBJ2-6 and V is TRBV12-3 or TRBV12-4; no definite D call. Trimming pared 2 bases from V and 0 bases from J, leaving 2 bases between. The CDR3 is made up of 14 amino acids. The CDR3 here is CASSLLSGANVLTF. CDR3 nucleotide sequence: TGTGCCAGCAGTTTACTCTCTGGGGCCAACGTCCTGACTTTC.

There are many counts of this clonotype. The V and J genes are TRBV12-3 or TRBV12-4 and TRBJ2-1; 7 bases agree with TRBD2. This CDR3 spans 14 amino acids. Trimming at V came to 3 bases and at J to 3 bases, leaving 2 bases not matched to a gene. CDR3 sequence (DNA): TGTGCCAGCAGTTTCAGCGGGGTCTACAATGAGCAGTTCTTC. It codes for CASSFSGVYNEQFF.

The rearrangement links TRBV6-1 to TRBJ2-7; 7 nucleotides agree with TRBD1. The germline V gene has CDR1 MNHNS and CDR2 SASEGT. Trimming took 6 bases from V and 4 from J; bases not matched to a gene: 6. The CDR3 sequence is 13 residues long. CDR3 DNA sequence: TGTGCCAGCAGGATAGGGGGCCGGTACGAGCAGTACTTC. This codes for CASRIGGRYEQYF.

Ten or more counts support this clonotype. The chain has TRBV6-2 or TRBV6-3 and TRBJ2-1, with a tentative D call TRBD1 (5 bases). Germline V gene lookup returns CDR1 MNHEY and CDR2 SVGEGT. Trimming took off 10 bases at V and 4 bases at J, with 8 bases between the two ends. CDR3 length: 11 residues. For the CDR3, the DNA is TGTGCCATGGGGCGGTACAATGAGCAGTTCTTC. Its protein product is CAMGRYNEQFF.

This clonotype was detected a few times. The rearrangement joins TRBV7-6 to TRBJ2-1; 10 bases are a match to TRBD2. Germline V gene lookup returns CDR1 SGHVS and CDR2 FNYEAQ. The ends lost 0 bases at V and 0 bases at J; junction bases unmatched: 5. The length of the CDR3 is 18 residues. CDR3 sequence reads: CASSLALSGGSSYNEQFF. The CDR3 region has the DNA TGTGCCAGCAGCTTAGCGCTTAGCGGGGGGAGCTCCTACAATGAGCAGTTCTTC.

The CDR3 nucleotides are TGCAGTGTTGGCAATCAGCCCCAGCATTTT. It codes for CSVGNQPQHF. The rearrangement links TRBV20-1 to TRBJ1-5, with D unresolved. Trimming cost V 7 bases and J 2 bases, with 3 bases left between them. This CDR3 has 10 residues. Germline V lookup: CDR1 DFQATT, CDR2 SNEGSKA (reference sequence).

This clonotype has ten or more counts. The chain has TRBV5-1 and TRBJ1-6; maybe TRBD1 (6 bases). This CDR3 has 15 residues. Looked up from germline, CDR1 is SGHRS and CDR2 is YFSETQ. The V end lost 0 bases, the J end lost 8 bases, and 12 bases lay between the germline ends. The CDR3 DNA follows: TGCGCCAGCAGCTTGGAGGGACACGAGGATTCACCCCTCCACTTT. Residues: CASSLEGHEDSPLHF. The full variable domain, rest sourced from reference TRBV5-1 and TRBJ1-6, is KAGVTQTPRYLIKTRGQQVTLSCSPISGHRSVSWYQQTPGQGLQFLFEYFSETQRNKGNFPGRFSGRQFSNSRSEMNVSTLELGDSALYLCASSLEGHEDSPLHFGNGTRLTVT.